This TCR beta chain is from a study of vaccination and CD4 T cells after COVID-19. This clonotype was seen a handful of times. The antigen is not known. Sequencing of DNA taken from cultured CD4+ T cells relied on the Oncomine TCR Beta short-read assay. One entry per CDR3 protein, called by TCRdb with MiXCR from the PCR reads. The table lists roughly 4,000 distinct CDR3 sequences, roughly 38% of them singletons. Described treatment: roughly 10-day PBMC culture with coronavirus spike peptide pools or control peptides (ViraFEST assay). ViraFEST expanded antigen-specific T cells with peptide pools, then sequenced TCRs. V lost 3 bases and J lost 1, with 9 bases in between. Germline-derived CDR1 and CDR2 are LNHDA and SQIVND (reference sequence). The CDR3 is made up of 15 amino acids.

This clonotype originated in a human donor who had recovered from COVID-19. The sequencing input was CD4+ T cells from blood, cultured in vitro. The chain couples TRBV19 to TRBJ2-2; D is unresolved. DNA of the CDR3: TGTGCCAGTAGTATCCGCTCCGGGAACACCGGGGAGCTGTTTTTT. This encodes CASSIRSGNTGELFF.